Each of the 18 T cell receptor beta chains below was sequenced from the same sample in a study of blood T cells in healthy people across ages. The authors ran a second PCR of roughly 6 to 11 cycles using a sample-barcoded 5' primer and a J-beta primer mix. MiXCR, run by TCRdb on the 5' RACE reads, gives a single entry per CDR3 protein. This repertoire shows approximately 670,000 distinct CDR3 sequences, around 41% found once; its top ten account for around 30%. The sample taken for sequencing was blood. Receptor source: a man older than 75 in good health.

The chain links TRBV20-1 to TRBJ2-3; no clear D. CDR3 length equals 15 residues. Germline CDR1 DFQATT, CDR2 SNEGSKA (reference sequence). Trimming took 3 bases from V and 0 from J, leaving 13 bases between them. The CDR3 is CSARSVKTSTDTQYF. For the CDR3, the DNA is TGCAGTGCTAGGAGCGTCAAAACTAGCACAGATACGCAGTATTTT.

This chain joins TRBV7-9 and TRBJ2-1, with 7 bases aligning to TRBD2. This CDR3 is 17 amino acids long. CDR1 is SEHNR, CDR2 FQNEAQ, per germline (reference sequence). V shed 5 bases and J 12 bases; nucleotides not matched to a gene: 22. The DNA of the CDR3 is TGTGCCAGCAGCCCCTCCGCGGGGCTAGCGGACCACGGAGGGCAGTTCTTC. Translating it yields CASSPSAGLADHGGQFF. The entire variable domain, with the rest obtained from reference TRBV7-9 and TRBJ2-1, is as follows: DTGVSQNPRHKITKRGQNVTFRCDPISEHNRLYWYRQTLGQGPEFLTYFQNEAQLEKSRLLSDRFSAERPKGSFSTLEIQRTEQGDSAMYLCASSPSAGLADHGGQFFGPGTRLTVL.

As for this clonotype: A much larger clone is a single base away; this may be a read error. The chain carries TRBV4-1 and TRBJ2-7; 9 nucleotides line up with TRBD1. Germline V gene sequence: CDR1 MGHRA, CDR2 YSYEKL. The CDR3 extends over 14 amino acids. The J segment lost 4 bases and the V segment lost 1 base, leaving 2 bases of the junction unmatched. The CDR3 loop is CASSQVDRGYEQYF. As DNA, the CDR3 is TGCGCCAGCAGCCAAGTCGACAGGGGGTACGAGCAGTACTTC.

The J gene is TRBJ2-7, the V gene TRBV6-2 or TRBV6-3, with unresolved D. CDR3 length: 13 residues. Trimming removed 5 bases at V and 4 bases at J, with 12 bases between. CDR1 is MNHEY, CDR2 SVGEGT, per germline. CDR3 region: CASSDRTPYEQYF. The DNA of the CDR3 is TGTGCCAGCAGTGACCGGACGCCTTACGAGCAGTACTTC.

This clonotype came up a few times. This chain uses TRBV3-1 with TRBJ2-6; TRBD2 is a possible D gene (6 bases). V dropped 3 bases and J dropped 8 bases, with 14 bases sitting between them. Germline-derived CDR1 and CDR2 are LGHDT and YNNKEL (reference sequence). The CDR3 consists of 15 residues. DNA of the CDR3: TGTGCCAGCAGCCATCCCTATGGGGGGACCAACGTCCTGACTTTC. Its protein product is CASSHPYGGTNVLTF. Looking up the rest from reference TRBV3-1 and TRBJ2-6 gives the full variable domain: DTAVSQTPKYLVTQMGNDKSIKCEQNLGHDTMYWYKQDSKKFLKIMFSYNNKELIINETVPNRFSPKSPDKAHLNLHINSLELGDSAVYFCASSHPYGGTNVLTFGAGSRLTVL.

On this clonotype: This clone may be a read error of a much larger clone one base away. CDR3 nucleotide sequence: TGTGCCAGAAGCTCCCGTTCAGTGGTACTAGCGTCAGATACGCAGTATTTT. The encoded protein is CARSSRSVVLASDTQYF. This sequence joins TRBV7-2 and TRBJ2-3; 7 nucleotides agree with TRBD2. The germline CDR1 and CDR2 sequences are SGHTA and FQGNSA. This CDR3 has 17 amino acids.

This clonotype appeared many times. The rearrangement uses TRBV4-2 and TRBJ1-6; D unresolved. The CDR3 consists of 15 residues. The V end was cut by 0 bases, the J end by 9 bases, with 12 bases between. CDR1 is LGHNA, CDR2 YNFKEQ, per germline. CDR3 sequence (DNA): TGTGCCAGCAGCCAAGATAGGGTGCCCGGTTCACCCCTCCACTTT. It yields the protein CASSQDRVPGSPLHF.

The CDR3 coding sequence is TGTGCCACCAGCAGCAAACTAGAAATGCCTACCTACGAGCAGTACTTC. Translation: CATSSKLEMPTYEQYF. This chain links TRBV15 with TRBJ2-7, with D possibly matching TRBD2 (5 bases). The CDR3 covers 16 residues. Germline CDR1 is LNHNV and CDR2 is YYDKDF (reference sequence). The V and J ends lost 3 bases and 2 bases respectively, with 17 bases between them.

This clonotype turned up a few times. The chain combines TRBV27 with TRBJ1-2; 8 nucleotides line up with TRBD1. Losses at the gene ends were 2 bases for V and 4 bases for J; bases not matched to a gene: 15. The CDR3 has 18 amino acids. Germline V gene lookup returns CDR1 MNHEY and CDR2 SMNVEV (reference sequence). The CDR3 spells CASSLDRGGVGVTYGYTF. CDR3 nucleotide sequence: TGTGCCAGCAGTTTAGACAGGGGAGGAGTGGGAGTTACCTATGGCTACACCTTC.

This chain connects TRBV7-2 to TRBJ2-1; 11 positions agree with TRBD2. The germline CDR1 and CDR2 sequences are SGHTA and FQGNSA. V was pared by 5 bases and J by 8 bases, with 8 bases of the junction left unmatched. This CDR3 has 15 amino acids. The CDR3 bases are TGTGCCAGCAGCCAAACTAGCGGGGGTTTCGATGAGCAGTTCTTC. Translation: CASSQTSGGFDEQFF.

The CDR3 sequence: CSANDRGIMNTEAFF. CDR3 nucleotide sequence: TGCAGTGCTAATGACAGGGGGATCATGAACACTGAAGCTTTCTTT. V is TRBV20-1 and J is TRBJ1-1; TRBD1 agrees at 9 bases. The V and J ends lost 4 bases and 0 bases, in that order; junction bases with no gene match: 6. CDR3 length equals 15 residues. Germline CDR1 and CDR2: DFQATT and SNEGSKA (reference sequence).

The genes are TRBV20-1 and TRBJ1-2; 9 nucleotides agree with TRBD1. Germline CDR1 reads DFQATT; CDR2 reads SNEGSKA (reference sequence). With V trimmed by 2 bases and J by 7 bases, 11 bases remained unmatched. This CDR3 is built from 15 residues. CDR3: CSARKRDRAIFGYTF. DNA for the CDR3: TGCAGTGCTAGAAAGCGGGACAGGGCGATTTTTGGCTACACCTTC.

This clonotype showed up just a few times. The chain has TRBV7-2 and TRBJ2-1, with 10 positions matching TRBD2. CDR3 size: 13 residues. Losses at the gene ends were 8 bases for V and 9 bases for J; bases not matched to a gene: 7. Per the germline V gene, CDR1 is SGHTA and CDR2 is FQGNSA. The CDR3 region has the DNA TGTGCCAGCGTGCTAGCGGGAGTTGGTGAGCAGTTCTTC. Protein: CASVLAGVGEQFF.

This rearrangement joins TRBV6-2 or TRBV6-3 to TRBJ2-5; TRBD2 is a possible D gene (6 bases). Germline V CDR1 and CDR2: MNHEY, SVGEGT. This CDR3 is built from 16 residues. The V end lost 2 bases, the J end lost 11 bases, and 24 bases lay between the germline ends. CDR3 sequence: CASSYLGLRSTSEQYF. Here the CDR3 DNA reads TGTGCCAGCAGTTACCTGGGACTCAGGAGTACTAGTGAGCAGTACTTC.

The chain employs TRBV7-2 and TRBJ2-5; 8 positions agree with TRBD2. The junction had 9 bases not matched to a gene; V was cut back by 2 bases and J by 4 bases. Germline V gene lookup returns CDR1 SGHTA and CDR2 FQGNSA. The CDR3 length is 16 residues. In nucleotides, the CDR3 is TGTGCCAGCAGCTTATTGGTTCCGGGAGGGTCAGAGACCCAGTACTTC. As protein: CASSLLVPGGSETQYF.

The V call is TRBV6-1, the J call TRBJ2-1; D is perhaps TRBD2 (5 bases). Germline V lookup: CDR1 MNHNS, CDR2 SASEGT. CDR3 length: 15 amino acids. Trimming removed 5 bases from V and 3 bases from J, with 14 bases in between. The CDR3 sequence is CASSPSGNSYNEQFF. The CDR3 region has the DNA TGTGCCAGCAGTCCTTCCGGGAATAGCTACAATGAGCAGTTCTTC.

This clonotype showed up many times. This sequence joins TRBV4-2 and TRBJ2-5, with TRBD2 matching over 8 bases. V lost 1 base to trimming and J lost 5 bases; unmatched junction nucleotides: 12. Per germline, CDR1 LGHNA and CDR2 YNFKEQ. The CDR3 totals 17 residues. CDR3 in amino acids: CASSQAATSGIGETQYF. CDR3 bases: TGTGCCAGCAGCCAAGCAGCTACTAGCGGCATAGGGGAGACCCAGTACTTC.

This chain's CDR3 is CASSPGMGSNYEQYF. The DNA of the CDR3 is TGTGCCAGCTCACCAGGGATGGGGTCCAATTACGAGCAGTACTTC. The chain has TRBV18 and TRBJ2-7; D gene unclear. This CDR3 has 15 amino acids. CDR1 is KGHSH, CDR2 LQKENI, per germline. V lost 2 bases and J lost 4, with 15 bases in between.